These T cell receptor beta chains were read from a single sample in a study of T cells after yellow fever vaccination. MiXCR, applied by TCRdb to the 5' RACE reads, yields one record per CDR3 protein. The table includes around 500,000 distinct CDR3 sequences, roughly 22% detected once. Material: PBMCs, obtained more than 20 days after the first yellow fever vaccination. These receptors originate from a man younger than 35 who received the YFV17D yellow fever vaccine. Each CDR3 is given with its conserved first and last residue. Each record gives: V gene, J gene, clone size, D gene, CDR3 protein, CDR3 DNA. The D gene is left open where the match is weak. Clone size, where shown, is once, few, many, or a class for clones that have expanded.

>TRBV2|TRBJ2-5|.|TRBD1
CASGPGGETQYF
TGTGCCAGCGGGCCAGGGGGCGAGACCCAGTACTTC
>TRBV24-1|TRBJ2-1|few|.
CATRREWGAGEQFF
TGTGCCACCAGACGCGAGTGGGGGGCTGGGGAGCAGTTCTTC
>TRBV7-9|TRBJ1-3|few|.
CASSLTDGTIYF
TGTGCCAGCAGCTTAACCGATGGCACCATATATTTT
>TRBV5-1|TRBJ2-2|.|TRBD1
CASSSRGYGELFF
TGCGCCAGCAGCTCCAGGGGGTACGGGGAGCTGTTTTTT
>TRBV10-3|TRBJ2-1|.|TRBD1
CATSGTAVNEQFF
TGTGCCACCTCCGGGACAGCGGTGAATGAGCAGTTCTTC
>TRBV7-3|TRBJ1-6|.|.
CASSPEEGLPLHF
TGTGCCAGCAGCCCCGAGGAGGGCCTCCCCCTCCACTTT
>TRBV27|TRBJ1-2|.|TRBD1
CASSASTGGQNYGYTF
TGTGCCAGCAGTGCCTCAACAGGGGGCCAGAACTATGGCTACACCTTC
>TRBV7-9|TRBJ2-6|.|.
CASSPKGRSGANVLTF
TGTGCCAGCAGCCCAAAGGGACGCTCTGGGGCCAACGTCCTGACTTTC
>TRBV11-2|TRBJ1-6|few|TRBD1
CASSLGDRFSPLHF
TGTGCCAGCAGCTTAGGGGACAGGTTTTCACCCCTCCACTTT
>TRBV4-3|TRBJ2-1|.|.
CASSQEMGGTYNEQFF
TGCGCCAGCAGCCAAGAGATGGGCGGGACCTACAATGAGCAGTTCTTC
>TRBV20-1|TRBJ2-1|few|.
CSARDRGGGFSYNEQFF
TGCAGTGCTAGAGATAGGGGCGGGGGCTTCTCCTACAATGAGCAGTTCTTC
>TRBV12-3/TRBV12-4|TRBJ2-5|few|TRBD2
CASGSGGTKETQYF
TGTGCCAGCGGATCGGGGGGGACCAAAGAGACCCAGTACTTC
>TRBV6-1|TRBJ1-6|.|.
CASSESRAGRSPLHF
TGTGCCAGCAGTGAAAGCCGGGCAGGGAGGTCACCCCTCCACTTT
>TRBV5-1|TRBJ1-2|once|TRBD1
CASSLDRVIGYTF
TGCGCCAGCAGCCTCGACAGGGTCATTGGCTACACCTTC
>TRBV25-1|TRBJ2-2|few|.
CASSQTRNADTGELFF
TGTGCCAGCAGCCAGACCAGGAACGCGGACACCGGGGAGCTGTTTTTT
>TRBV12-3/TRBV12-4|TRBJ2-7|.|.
CASSLWQNYEQYF
TGTGCCAGCAGTTTGTGGCAGAACTACGAGCAGTACTTC
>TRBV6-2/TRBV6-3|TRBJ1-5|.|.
CASSLTVQPQHF
TGTGCCAGCAGTTTGACGGTTCAGCCCCAGCATTTT
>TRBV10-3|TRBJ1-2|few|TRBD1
CATKTRDSPINYGYTF
TGTGCCACAAAGACTCGGGACAGCCCGATTAACTATGGCTACACCTTC
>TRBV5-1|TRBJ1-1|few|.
CASSFEGSEAFF
TGCGCCAGCAGCTTCGAGGGCTCTGAAGCTTTCTTT
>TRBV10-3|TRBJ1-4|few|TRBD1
CAISESGQGNEKLFF
TGTGCCATCAGTGAGTCTGGACAGGGGAATGAAAAACTGTTTTTT
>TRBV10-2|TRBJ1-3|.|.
CASKGAGNTIYF
TGCGCCAGCAAGGGGGCTGGAAACACCATATATTTT
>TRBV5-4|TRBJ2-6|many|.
CASSPPGAGANVLTF
TGTGCCAGCAGTCCCCCGGGGGCTGGGGCCAACGTCCTGACTTTC
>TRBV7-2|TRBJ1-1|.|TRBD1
CASRGDRGPLAFF
TGTGCCAGCAGGGGGGACAGGGGGCCGTTGGCTTTCTTT